This T cell receptor (beta chain) was documented in a study of shared clonotypes between healthy human individuals. Findings and caveats of the study: Naive CD4 clonotypes overlapped across a handful of donors at about 5%. It was anticipated that sequencing depth would influence how many clonotypes donors shared.

This clone is labeled as medium-sized. Antigen: not known. On sorted subsets, replicate PCRs used roughly 220 ng DNA, or 31,000 or so T cell genomes. How the authors handled the data: Junction-only sequences without quality scores were provided by ImmunoSEQ, so filtering was different. Data came from immunoSEQ multiplex PCR; TCRdb stores just in-frame clones and leaves some out. V, J and clone size were drawn from that table, and D and trimming were deduced from the DNA. The data show about 990,000 clones, more than 75% seen once. Trimming cost V 3 bases and J 4 bases; bases outside gene matches: 9. This CDR3 comprises 16 residues. Germline CDR1 is MGHRA and CDR2 is YSYEKL.

This sequence joins TRBV4-1 and TRBJ1-2; TRBD1 matches 9 bases. Specimen: memory CD4+ T cells from PBMCs. Subset here: CD45RA-negative fraction. This receptor was taken from a man aged 18 to 30 in good health. Some clones in this sample may be carry-over from other donors' samples. The CDR3 here is CASSQAGTGRVYGYTF. CDR3 DNA: TGCGCCAGCAGCCAGGCCGGGACAGGGCGCGTCTATGGCTACACCTTC.